Listed below are T cell receptor beta chains from one sample, sequenced in a study of PD-L1 blockade in urothelial cancer. Libraries were prepared by immunoSEQ multiplex PCR; TCRdb keeps only in-frame clonotypes and omits some of them. The sample consists of about 76,000 clones, 90% of them appearing once. Specimen: PBMCs, collected around atezolizumab (anti-PD-L1) treatment. These TCRs come from a man aged 65 to 79 with urothelial cancer. CDR3s include the opening cysteine and the closing phenylalanine or tryptophan. The order of the fields is V gene, J gene, clone size, D gene, CDR3 DNA, CDR3 protein. A D gene is named only where the DNA matches it firmly. Not all rows give a size; the values are once, few, many and, for expanded clones, a class.

v_gene: TRBV7-3; j_gene: TRBJ2-3; abundance: few; d_gene: TRBD1; CDR3nt: TGTGCCAGCAGCCCCCGGGACAGAGATACGCAGTATTTT; CDR3aa: CASSPRDRDTQYF
v_gene: TRBV28; j_gene: TRBJ2-3; abundance: .; d_gene: TRBD2; CDR3nt: TGTGCCAGCAGTTTTCTAGCGGGAGGCACAGATACGCAGTATTTT; CDR3aa: CASSFLAGGTDTQYF
v_gene: TRBV9; j_gene: TRBJ2-3; abundance: .; d_gene: TRBD1; CDR3nt: TGTGCCAGCAGCGTATGGTTCGGGACAGATAAAGATACGCAGTATTTT; CDR3aa: CASSVWFGTDKDTQYF
v_gene: TRBV28; j_gene: TRBJ2-1; abundance: .; d_gene: .; CDR3nt: TGTGCCAGCACCTTCATCGGGAGTGGGTACAATGAGCAGTTCTTC; CDR3aa: CASTFIGSGYNEQFF
v_gene: TRBV29-1; j_gene: TRBJ1-1; abundance: .; d_gene: .; CDR3nt: TGCAGCGTTGAAGACTCGATCGAGAGACAGTCTGAAGCTTTCTTT; CDR3aa: CSVEDSIERQSEAFF
v_gene: TRBV9; j_gene: TRBJ2-1; abundance: .; d_gene: TRBD2; CDR3nt: TGTGCCAGCAGCCCTTTAGCGGGCTTAAACGGTGAGCAGTTCTTC; CDR3aa: CASSPLAGLNGEQFF
v_gene: TRBV19; j_gene: TRBJ1-2; abundance: .; d_gene: TRBD1; CDR3nt: TGTGCCAGTAGTGACAGGGGGAGATTTCCTAACGGCTACACCTTC; CDR3aa: CASSDRGRFPNGYTF
v_gene: TRBV27; j_gene: TRBJ2-7; abundance: .; d_gene: .; CDR3nt: TGTGCCAGCAGTAGGAGCGACAGGATTATACGCGAGCAGTACTTC; CDR3aa: CASSRSDRIIREQYF
v_gene: TRBV6-5; j_gene: TRBJ1-1; abundance: .; d_gene: .; CDR3nt: TGTGCCAGCAGAAAGACAGGGAACACTGAAGCTTTCTTT; CDR3aa: CASRKTGNTEAFF
v_gene: TRBV5-1; j_gene: TRBJ1-2; abundance: .; d_gene: TRBD1; CDR3nt: TGCGCCAGCCATTCGGGACGGGACAGGGGATTCTATGGCTACACCTTC; CDR3aa: CASHSGRDRGFYGYTF
v_gene: TRBV11-2; j_gene: TRBJ1-3; abundance: once; d_gene: TRBD1; CDR3nt: TGTGCCAGCAAAAATACAGGGGCCTCTGGGGGCACCATATATTTT; CDR3aa: CASKNTGASGGTIYF
v_gene: TRBV30; j_gene: TRBJ2-3; abundance: .; d_gene: .; CDR3nt: TGTGCCTGGAGTTCGGCGGCAGTGAGCACAGATACGCAGTATTTT; CDR3aa: CAWSSAAVSTDTQYF
v_gene: TRBV28; j_gene: TRBJ1-5; abundance: .; d_gene: .; CDR3nt: TGTGCCAGCAGCTTCGGGGGAGGGGCGGGCGGGCAGCCCCAGCATTTT; CDR3aa: CASSFGGGAGGQPQHF
v_gene: TRBV10-3; j_gene: TRBJ2-3; abundance: .; d_gene: .; CDR3nt: TGTGCCATCAGTGAGTCGGTGGCGGCCCTCACAGATACGCAGTATTTT; CDR3aa: CAISESVAALTDTQYF
v_gene: TRBV4-1; j_gene: TRBJ2-5; abundance: few; d_gene: .; CDR3nt: TGCGCCAGCAGCCAAGCAGGGTCAGTTGGTAGACAAGAGACCCAGTACTTC; CDR3aa: CASSQAGSVGRQETQYF
v_gene: TRBV19; j_gene: TRBJ2-7; abundance: .; d_gene: TRBD1; CDR3nt: TGTGCCAGTAGTACACTTAACGGACAGGGGAGGTCCTACGAGCAGTACTTC; CDR3aa: CASSTLNGQGRSYEQYF
v_gene: TRBV6-5; j_gene: TRBJ1-2; abundance: .; d_gene: TRBD1; CDR3nt: TGTGCCAGCAGCATGACAGGGGATCCGTCCTATGGCTACACCTTC; CDR3aa: CASSMTGDPSYGYTF
v_gene: TRBV30; j_gene: TRBJ1-3; abundance: once; d_gene: .; CDR3nt: TGTGCCTGGAAGCAGGGAACTGGAAACACCATATATTTT; CDR3aa: CAWKQGTGNTIYF
v_gene: TRBV28; j_gene: TRBJ1-1; abundance: .; d_gene: .; CDR3nt: TGTGCCAGCAGTGCAGGGTCCCCTGAAGCTTTCTTT; CDR3aa: CASSAGSPEAFF
v_gene: TRBV6-5; j_gene: TRBJ2-1; abundance: few; d_gene: TRBD2; CDR3nt: TGTGCCAGCAGTTACGAGGGAGGGAAAAACAATGAGCAGTTCTTC; CDR3aa: CASSYEGGKNNEQFF
v_gene: TRBV7-1; j_gene: TRBJ2-3; abundance: .; d_gene: TRBD2; CDR3nt: TGTGCCAGCAGCTCAGGACTAGCGCTGCGTAAGAAGGGCCTCCGGGGGGACAGCACAGATACGCAGTATTTT; CDR3aa: CASSSGLALRKKGLRGDSTDTQYF
v_gene: TRBV5-8; j_gene: TRBJ2-1; abundance: .; d_gene: TRBD2; CDR3nt: TGTGCCAGCAGCTTTTGGACTAGCGGGAGGGCTAATGAGCAGTTCTTC; CDR3aa: CASSFWTSGRANEQFF
v_gene: TRBV18; j_gene: TRBJ2-7; abundance: .; d_gene: TRBD2; CDR3nt: TGTGCCAGCTCACCCGGGACTAGCGGGATTTGGCCCTACGAGCAGTACTTC; CDR3aa: CASSPGTSGIWPYEQYF
v_gene: TRBV7-3; j_gene: TRBJ2-1; abundance: .; d_gene: TRBD2; CDR3nt: TGTGCCAGCAGGGGGACTAGCGGGAGCTCCTACAATGAGCAGTTCTTC; CDR3aa: CASRGTSGSSYNEQFF
v_gene: TRBV28; j_gene: TRBJ1-2; abundance: .; d_gene: TRBD1; CDR3nt: TGTGCCAGCAGGAGGGACAGGGGGCAGAATGGCTACACCTTC; CDR3aa: CASRRDRGQNGYTF
v_gene: TRBV20-1; j_gene: TRBJ2-7; abundance: once; d_gene: .; CDR3nt: TGCAGTGCTAGAGCCGGGGACGAGCAGTACTTC; CDR3aa: CSARAGDEQYF
v_gene: TRBV7-6; j_gene: TRBJ2-1; abundance: .; d_gene: TRBD2; CDR3nt: TGTGCCAGCAGCTTCCGGGGGGGTGAGCAGTTCTTC; CDR3aa: CASSFRGGEQFF
v_gene: TRBV6-6; j_gene: TRBJ1-3; abundance: .; d_gene: .; CDR3nt: TGTGCCAGCAGTTACTCGAGTAACTCTGGAAACACCATATATTTT; CDR3aa: CASSYSSNSGNTIYF
v_gene: TRBV5-1; j_gene: TRBJ2-3; abundance: .; d_gene: TRBD1; CDR3nt: TGCGCCAGCAGCGCGTCCCGGGACAGCCTTACAGATACGCAGTATTTT; CDR3aa: CASSASRDSLTDTQYF
v_gene: TRBV4-2; j_gene: TRBJ1-4; abundance: .; d_gene: .; CDR3nt: TGTGCCAGCAGCTTTGCAGGGAAGAATGAAAAACTGTTTTTT; CDR3aa: CASSFAGKNEKLFF
v_gene: TRBV6-6; j_gene: TRBJ2-1; abundance: .; d_gene: TRBD2; CDR3nt: TGTGCCAGCAGGGCGGGGGGTGAGCAGTTCTTC; CDR3aa: CASRAGGEQFF
v_gene: TRBV6-5; j_gene: TRBJ2-1; abundance: once; d_gene: .; CDR3nt: TGTGCCAGCAGTAAGCGGGTTCTCAATGAGCAGTTCTTC; CDR3aa: CASSKRVLNEQFF
v_gene: TRBV9; j_gene: TRBJ2-2; abundance: .; d_gene: .; CDR3nt: TGTGCCAGCAGCGCCGATCCTCTAGCCGGCGGGGAGCTGTTTTTT; CDR3aa: CASSADPLAGGELFF
v_gene: TRBV7-8; j_gene: TRBJ2-1; abundance: once; d_gene: TRBD2; CDR3nt: TGTGCCAGCAGCACGGACCCTAGCGGGGCCTACAATGAGCAGTTCTTC; CDR3aa: CASSTDPSGAYNEQFF
v_gene: TRBV2; j_gene: TRBJ2-7; abundance: .; d_gene: TRBD1; CDR3nt: TGTGCCAGCAGTCCTCGGACAGGGATTGCCCACGAGCAGTACTTC; CDR3aa: CASSPRTGIAHEQYF
v_gene: TRBV21-1; j_gene: TRBJ2-1; abundance: .; d_gene: .; CDR3nt: TGTGCCAGCAGACTCTATGCAACGGGGGGGCGGCTCTCCTACAATGAGCAGTTCTTC; CDR3aa: CASRLYATGGRLSYNEQFF
v_gene: TRBV5-8; j_gene: TRBJ1-2; abundance: once; d_gene: .; CDR3nt: TGTGCCAGCAGCCCTTGGAGTAACTATGGCTACACCTTC; CDR3aa: CASSPWSNYGYTF
v_gene: TRBV10-2; j_gene: TRBJ2-1; abundance: .; d_gene: TRBD2; CDR3nt: TGCGCCAGCAGAAGGGGGGGACTAGCGGGGGTTGCGTCCTACAATGAGCAGTTCTTC; CDR3aa: CASRRGGLAGVASYNEQFF